One TCR beta chain is described in this entry. This specimen belongs to a study of blood T cell repertoires in COVID-19. Study as a whole: Some COVID-19 samples were acute and others convalescent; all came from the United States, Italy and Spain.

Individuals drawn from under 30 US areas were about 18 to 89 years old. Participants had their cohort set by participant-reported clinical history. This CDR3 has 15 residues. Germline V CDR1 and CDR2: LNHDA, SQIVND (reference sequence). V lost 8 bases and J 8 bases, leaving 24 bases between the germline ends. Methods used by the authors: Using reference gene primer amplification, nucleated cell counts were estimated. Produced via immunoSEQ multiplex PCR; TCRdb's table is partial and in-frame only. The D gene and trimming were derived from the DNA, and the V and J assignments and clone size from that table. The sample gives about 160,000 clones, roughly 90% of which show up once; about 6.6% is in the top ten.

The TCR originated in a woman between 50 and 59 years old who had recovered from COVID-19. The source material was PBMCs or T cells enriched from blood (not recorded which). V and J are TRBV19 and TRBJ1-2; D ambiguous. DNA for the CDR3: TGTGCCAGTTCCCCCGGAGGACCGCGCCGGGGAGGCTACACCTTC. Translated, it gives CASSPGGPRRGGYTF.